The present T cell receptor (beta chain) was sequenced within a study of blood T cells in healthy people across ages. Study as a whole: About one barcoded TCR beta cDNA was captured per two T cells. Broader study findings: Roughly linearly, TCR beta diversity per million T cells fell as age increased.

Per individual sample, total RNA of at least 5.5 micrograms was extracted. Comments on this clonotype: Antigen: not known.

It was with a sample-barcoded 5' primer and a J-beta primer mix that a second PCR of roughly 7 to 12 cycles was run. Every cDNA molecule bore a tag from a template-switch adaptor containing 12 random nucleotides. Using its own MiXCR run on the 5' RACE reads, TCRdb lists one record per CDR3 protein. The table has about 1.5 million distinct CDR3 sequences, around 40% seen once. Germline V gene sequence: CDR1 SGHDT, CDR2 YYEEEE. This CDR3 contains 19 residues. Germline trimming cut 1 base from V and 11 bases from J; bases unmatched to any gene: 24. Material: blood. This clonotype originated in a woman under 30 in good health. The chain is built from TRBV5-6 and TRBJ2-5; TRBD2 matches at 9 bases. The CDR3 sequence is CASSLLGSLAGILYNEQYF. The CDR3 nucleotides read TGTGCCAGCAGCTTGCTTGGTAGCCTAGCGGGGATCCTCTACAATGAGCAGTACTTC.